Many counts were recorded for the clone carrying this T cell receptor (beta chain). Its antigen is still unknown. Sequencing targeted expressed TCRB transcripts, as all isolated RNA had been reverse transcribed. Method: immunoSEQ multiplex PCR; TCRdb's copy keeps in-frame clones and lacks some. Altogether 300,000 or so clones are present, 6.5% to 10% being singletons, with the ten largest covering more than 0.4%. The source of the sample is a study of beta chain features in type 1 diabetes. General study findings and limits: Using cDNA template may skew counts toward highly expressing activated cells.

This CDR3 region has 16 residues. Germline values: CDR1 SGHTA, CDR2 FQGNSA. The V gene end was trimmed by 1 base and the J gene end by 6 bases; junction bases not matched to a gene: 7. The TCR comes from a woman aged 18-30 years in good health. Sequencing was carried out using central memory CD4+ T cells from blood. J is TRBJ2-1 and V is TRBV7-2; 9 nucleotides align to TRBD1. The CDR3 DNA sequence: TGTGCCAGCAGCTTAGGAGGGACAGGGAGTGGCAATGAGCAGTTCTTC. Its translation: CASSLGGTGSGNEQFF.